One sample yielded the 28 T cell receptor beta chains listed below, sequenced in a study of blood T cell repertoires in COVID-19. Profiling relied on immunoSEQ multiplex PCR, and the TCRdb table lists in-frame clones only, not all of them. This sample has around 65,000 clones, with around four fifths found just once. The specimen was peripheral blood. The receptors stem from a human donor in a cohort sampled during active COVID-19.

This clone was counted a single time. The V and J genes are TRBV3-1 (or the pseudogene TRBV3-2) and TRBJ1-2; a weak D match, TRBD1 (5 bases). This CDR3 is 13 amino acids long. V was pared by 2 bases and J by 4 bases, with 8 bases between. Germline loops: CDR1 LGHDT, CDR2 YNNKEL (reference sequence). The CDR3 loop is CASSQRQIYGYTF. CDR3 nucleotide sequence: TGTGCCAGCAGCCAAAGACAGATCTATGGCTACACCTTC.

The chain joins TRBV5-8 to TRBJ1-1; 10 positions agree with TRBD1. J lost 0 bases, V lost 2 bases, and 13 bases had no gene match. CDR3 length equals 19 residues. CDR1 SGHTS and CDR2 YDEGEE come from the germline V gene. The DNA for the CDR3 is TGTGCCAGCAGCTTCGACAGGGGGCGTAGATTGGGTATGAACACTGAAGCTTTCTTT. It yields the protein CASSFDRGRRLGMNTEAFF.

The CDR3: CASSVSLANTEAFF. The CDR3 nucleotides read TGTGCCAGCAGTGTATCGCTGGCGAACACTGAAGCTTTCTTT. The genes are TRBV2 and TRBJ1-1; D not certain. V lost 4 bases to trimming and J lost 1 base, with 10 bases between them. Germline lookup yields CDR1 SNHLY and CDR2 FYNNEI. This CDR3 comprises 14 residues.

This clone was counted a few times. J is TRBJ1-6 and V is TRBV7-9; TRBD1 is a possible D gene (5 bases). The CDR3 covers 14 residues. Germline lookup yields CDR1 SEHNR and CDR2 FQNEAQ (reference sequence). V was trimmed by 1 base and J by 10 bases, leaving 11 bases between them. CDR3 bases: TGTGCCAGCAGCTTAGATGTGGGGCGATCACCCCTCCACTTT. Translated: CASSLDVGRSPLHF.

The chain couples TRBV27 to TRBJ1-2, with a tentative D call TRBD1 (5 bases). There are 14 residues in the CDR3. V was shortened by 6 bases and J by 4 bases, with 15 bases between the two germline ends. Germline V gene sequence: CDR1 MNHEY, CDR2 SMNVEV (reference sequence). As DNA, the CDR3 is TGTGCCAGCAGGCGGGATGGGGGAATCTATGGCTACACCTTC. Its protein is CASRRDGGIYGYTF.

This clone was detected only a few times. The genes are TRBV28 and TRBJ1-5; tentative D call: TRBD1 (6 bases). V lost 3 bases to trimming and J lost 2 bases, with 8 bases between them. CDR1 is MDHEN and CDR2 is SYDVKM in the germline V gene. This CDR3 has 14 residues. The CDR3 protein is CASSLGAGNQPQHF. In DNA, the CDR3 is TGTGCCAGCAGTTTGGGGGCTGGCAATCAGCCCCAGCATTTT.

The chain couples TRBV7-9 to TRBJ2-5, with unresolved D. Germline V gives CDR1 SEHNR, CDR2 FQNEAQ (reference sequence). V was clipped by 3 bases and J by 1 base, with 9 bases between them. The CDR3 contains 14 residues. The chain's CDR3 is CASSFDGVQETQYF. As DNA, the CDR3 is TGTGCCAGCAGCTTTGACGGAGTCCAAGAGACCCAGTACTTC.

This chain joins TRBV12-3 or TRBV12-4 and TRBJ2-7; D possibly corresponds to TRBD1 (6 bases). The V and J ends lost 3 bases and 2 bases respectively, with 8 bases between them. This CDR3 region has 13 residues. CDR3: CASSLDSAYEQYF. In DNA form, the CDR3 reads TGTGCCAGCAGTTTGGACAGTGCCTACGAGCAGTACTTC.

This chain joins TRBV5-1 and TRBJ2-7, with D perhaps matching TRBD1 (7 bases). This CDR3 contains 13 residues. Per the germline V gene, CDR1 is SGHRS and CDR2 is YFSETQ. The V gene lost 2 bases and the J gene lost 7 bases, with 13 bases spanning the gap. The CDR3 region is CASSLGQAGEQYF. CDR3 bases: TGCGCCAGCAGCTTAGGACAGGCGGGGGAGCAGTACTTC.

V is TRBV5-6 and J is TRBJ1-1, with a possible D match to TRBD1 (6 bases). V shed 2 bases and J shed 4 bases, with 15 bases lying between them. CDR1 is SGHDT, CDR2 YYEEEE, per germline. This CDR3 spans 15 amino acids. The CDR3 spells CASSLENRVFTEAFF. For the CDR3, the DNA is TGTGCCAGCAGCTTAGAGAACAGGGTTTTCACTGAAGCTTTCTTT.

The rearrangement uses TRBV5-6 and TRBJ2-3; 9 bases map to TRBD1. V lost 6 bases and J lost 3; bases outside the gene matches: 8. Germline V CDR1 and CDR2: SGHDT, YYEEEE. This CDR3 has 15 amino acids. CDR3 DNA: TGTGCCAGCACCTGGGGGACAGGGCGAACAGATACGCAGTATTTT. It codes for CASTWGTGRTDTQYF.

CDR3 region: CASSPDSGGLSRTQYF. Here the CDR3 DNA reads TGTGCCAGCAGCCCTGATAGCGGGGGCCTCTCAAGGACCCAGTACTTC. The chain is built from TRBV11-3 and TRBJ2-5; 9 bases fit TRBD2. V shed 5 bases and J 7 bases; nucleotides not matched to a gene: 14. The germline V gene has CDR1 SGHNT and CDR2 YENEEA. This CDR3 spans 16 amino acids. The full variable domain, in which reference TRBV11-3 and TRBJ2-5 provide the parts outside the CDR3, is EAGVVQSPRYKIIEKKQPVAFWCNPISGHNTLYWYLQNLGQGPELLIRYENEEAVDDSQLPKDRFSAERLKGVDSTLKIQPAELGDSAVYLCASSPDSGGLSRTQYFGPGTRLLVL.

The V call is TRBV5-1, the J call TRBJ2-7, with TRBD2 matching over 11 bases. The CDR3 is made up of 15 amino acids. Germline V CDR1 and CDR2: SGHRS, YFSETQ. Trimming removed 3 bases from V and 5 bases from J; junction bases left unmatched: 7. CDR3 DNA sequence: TGCGCCAGCAGCTATAGCGGGGGGGCCGGGGACGAGCAGTACTTC. It codes for CASSYSGGAGDEQYF.

This clone was observed a single time. The CDR3 reads CASSSNPGVKSYEQYF. CDR3 nucleotide sequence: TGTGCCAGCAGCTCTAATCCAGGGGTTAAGTCCTACGAGCAGTACTTC. The chain links TRBV11-2 to TRBJ2-7; D may be TRBD1 (6 bases). The ends were cut back, 4 bases at V and 1 base at J, with 17 bases in the middle. Germline V gene sequence: CDR1 SGHAT, CDR2 FQNNGV. The CDR3 has 16 amino acids. Combining the CDR3 with reference TRBV11-2 and TRBJ2-7 gives the whole variable domain EAGVAQSPRYKIIEKRQSVAFWCNPISGHATLYWYQQILGQGPKLLIQFQNNGVVDDSQLPKDRFSAERLKGVDSTLKIQPAKLEDSAVYLCASSSNPGVKSYEQYFGPGTRLTVT.

V gene TRBV18 combines with J gene TRBJ1-4; D might be TRBD1 (5 bases). V was clipped by 8 bases and J by 6 bases, with 16 bases between them. Germline-derived CDR1 and CDR2 are KGHSH and LQKENI. This CDR3 spans 14 amino acids. CDR3 loop: CASALYGGDEKLFF. The CDR3 DNA sequence: TGTGCCAGCGCCCTATACGGAGGGGATGAAAAACTGTTTTTT.

The chain employs TRBV7-9 and TRBJ2-7; TRBD2 matches 11 bases. Looked up from germline, CDR1 is SEHNR and CDR2 is FQNEAQ (reference sequence). Trimming took 3 bases from V and 5 from J; bases not matched to a gene: 6. The CDR3 is 15 residues long. The CDR3 bases are TGTGCCAGCAGCTTTAGCGGGGGGGCTGTGAACGAGCAGTACTTC. This gives the protein CASSFSGGAVNEQYF.

This chain uses TRBV5-1 with TRBJ2-7, with 7 bases aligning to TRBD2. This CDR3 is 15 amino acids long. The J segment lost 2 bases and the V segment lost 2 bases, leaving 7 bases of the junction unmatched. Germline CDR1 and CDR2: SGHRS and YFSETQ. The CDR3: CASSFGGLAAYEQYF. The DNA of the CDR3 is TGCGCCAGCAGCTTCGGTGGCCTAGCGGCCTACGAGCAGTACTTC. The entire variable domain, with the rest obtained from reference TRBV5-1 and TRBJ2-7, is as follows: KAGVTQTPRYLIKTRGQQVTLSCSPISGHRSVSWYQQTPGQGLQFLFEYFSETQRNKGNFPGRFSGRQFSNSRSEMNVSTLELGDSALYLCASSFGGLAAYEQYFGPGTRLTVT.

V usage is TRBV28 and J usage is TRBJ2-1, with D maybe TRBD1 (6 bases). The CDR3 sequence is 11 residues long. Trimming stripped 5 bases from V and 7 bases from J, with 6 bases between. From germline, CDR1 is MDHEN and CDR2 SYDVKM. CDR3 residues: CASSTGNEQFF. CDR3 coding DNA: TGTGCCAGCAGTACAGGGAATGAGCAGTTCTTC.

V and J are TRBV18 and TRBJ1-1, with D perhaps matching TRBD1 (6 bases). The CDR3 loop spans 15 amino acids. The V gene lost 5 bases and the J gene lost 5 bases, with 18 bases spanning the gap. Germline V gives CDR1 KGHSH, CDR2 LQKENI. The CDR3 bases are TGTGCCAGCTCAGGCAACAAGGGGGGGGTTACTGAAGCTTTCTTT. Its protein is CASSGNKGGVTEAFF.

In its sample, this clone was seen once. The gene calls are TRBV11-2 and TRBJ2-2, with TRBD1 matching 11 bases. There are 18 residues in the CDR3. Germline CDR1 is SGHAT and CDR2 is FQNNGV. V lost 5 bases and J lost 0; bases outside the gene matches: 8. CDR3 sequence reads: CASSQAWGQGANTGELFF. CDR3 DNA sequence: TGTGCCAGCAGCCAAGCTTGGGGACAGGGGGCGAACACCGGGGAGCTGTTTTTT.

The J gene is TRBJ1-6, the V gene TRBV12-3 or TRBV12-4; 8 bases map to TRBD1. The length of the CDR3 is 13 residues. Unmatched junction bases numbered 3, after V lost 4 bases and J lost 10 bases. Here the CDR3 reads CASSWTGWSPLHF. In DNA form, the CDR3 reads TGTGCCAGCAGTTGGACAGGGTGGTCACCCCTCCACTTT.

This chain connects TRBV6-5 to TRBJ1-2; D is perhaps TRBD1 (6 bases). There are 12 residues in the CDR3. Germline V CDR1 and CDR2: MNHEY, SVGAGI. V was shortened by 5 bases and J by 8 bases, with 12 bases between the two germline ends. In DNA form, the CDR3 reads TGTGCCAGCAGTCCCCAACAGGGAGGCTACACCTTC. This encodes CASSPQQGGYTF.

The V and J genes are TRBV7-2 and TRBJ1-1; TRBD1 aligns across 8 bases. Germline assignment: CDR1 SGHTA and CDR2 FQGNSA. After removal of 4 bases from V and 0 bases from J, the junction contained 10 bases not matched to a gene. This CDR3 has 17 residues. The CDR3 coding sequence is TGTGCCAGCAGCTCCGGACAGGGTGGGGGTATGAACACTGAAGCTTTCTTT. It is translated as CASSSGQGGGMNTEAFF.

The J gene is TRBJ1-3, the V gene TRBV10-2; tentative D call: TRBD1 (6 bases). This CDR3 comprises 16 residues. CDR1 and CDR2 from the germline V gene are WSHSY and SAAADI. The V gene lost 4 bases and the J gene lost 0 bases, with 13 bases spanning the gap. This CDR3 reads CASSGTVRTSGNTIYF. CDR3 coding DNA: TGCGCCAGCAGTGGGACAGTTCGGACCTCTGGAAACACCATATATTTT.

V is TRBV7-7 and J is TRBJ2-7, with TRBD1 as a possible D gene (6 bases). The CDR3 extends over 15 amino acids. Trimming pared 4 bases from V and 6 bases from J, leaving 19 bases between. CDR1 and CDR2 from the germline V gene are SSHAT and FNYEAQ (reference sequence). The CDR3 sequence is CASSSLDSGGSEQYF. CDR3 bases: TGTGCCAGCAGCTCCCTGGACAGCGGTGGGAGCGAGCAGTACTTC.

The chain couples TRBV5-1 to TRBJ1-2; 7 bases match TRBD1. Germline V gene lookup returns CDR1 SGHRS and CDR2 YFSETQ. The CDR3 loop spans 15 amino acids. V trimming: 4 bases; J trimming: 1 base; junction bases outside the gene matches: 7. The CDR3: CASSLQGTLNYGYTF. The CDR3 DNA follows: TGCGCCAGCAGCCTACAGGGGACCCTTAACTATGGCTACACCTTC. Looking up the rest from reference TRBV5-1 and TRBJ1-2 gives the full variable domain: KAGVTQTPRYLIKTRGQQVTLSCSPISGHRSVSWYQQTPGQGLQFLFEYFSETQRNKGNFPGRFSGRQFSNSRSEMNVSTLELGDSALYLCASSLQGTLNYGYTFGSGTRLTVV.

This clone was detected a few times. The V and J genes are TRBV11-1 and TRBJ2-7, with 8 bases lining up with TRBD1. The CDR3 has 15 residues. Germline values: CDR1 SGHAT, CDR2 FQDESV (reference sequence). V lost 1 base and J lost 6; bases outside the gene matches: 8. The CDR3 here is CASSLGGTGGPEQYF. CDR3 nucleotide sequence: TGTGCCAGCAGCTTAGGAGGGACAGGCGGACCCGAGCAGTACTTC.

CDR3 DNA sequence: TGTGCCAGCAGCTCGGGACTAGCGGGGGAGAACTCCTACAATGAGCAGTTCTTC. Encoded protein: CASSSGLAGENSYNEQFF. This rearrangement joins TRBV7-3 to TRBJ2-1, with 14 bases that match TRBD2. This CDR3 contains 18 residues. Looked up from germline, CDR1 is SGHTA and CDR2 is FQGTGA. J was trimmed by 0 bases and V by 4 bases; bases with no gene match: 5.